This paragraph covers one TCR beta chain sequence. The sample is drawn from a study of OX40 agonist ivuxolimab in advanced cancers. Study overall: Head and neck, renal cell, melanoma or hepatocellular carcinoma were the cancers that dose-escalation patients had.

Data came from immunoSEQ multiplex PCR; TCRdb stores just in-frame clones and leaves some out. Of roughly 14,000 clones in the sample, over 75% were seen once. Germline-derived CDR1 and CDR2 are SGHRS and YFSETQ. Germline trimming cut 1 base from V and 2 bases from J; bases unmatched to any gene: 8. The CDR3 sequence is 16 residues long. This specimen was CD4+ or CD8+ T cells sorted from blood, taken in a trial of the OX40 agonist ivuxolimab. This TCR derives from an adult with an advanced solid tumor such as melanoma, head and neck, liver or kidney cancer. This sequence joins TRBV5-1 and TRBJ1-2; TRBD1 agrees at 7 bases. The CDR3 sequence: CASSLSGGIDNYGYTF. The CDR3, as DNA: TGCGCCAGCAGCTTGTCAGGGGGGATAGACAACTATGGCTACACCTTC.